A single T cell receptor (beta chain) is shown here with its context. What it binds is not known. Each CDR3 protein is one row after TCRdb ran MiXCR on the 5' RACE reads. The table includes about 890,000 distinct CDR3 sequences, 9% to 15% detected once. CDR1 is SGHVS, CDR2 FQNEAQ, per germline. The V and J ends lost 1 base and 2 bases, in that order; junction bases with no gene match: 13. The CDR3 is 18 residues long. This sample is part of a study of identical twins. Study results and limitations: Shared out-of-frame alpha sequences (those common to twins) showed excess low generation probability.

This sample also appeared in a second study, on yellow fever vaccine responses in identical twins.

Material for sequencing was PBMCs. The receptor comes from a woman aged 18 to 35 in good health. This sequence joins TRBV7-8 and TRBJ2-7; 8 bases agree with TRBD1. CDR3: CASSLVMSQGGKAYEQYF. Here the CDR3 DNA reads TGTGCCAGCAGCTTAGTTATGTCACAGGGGGGCAAAGCCTACGAGCAGTACTTC.